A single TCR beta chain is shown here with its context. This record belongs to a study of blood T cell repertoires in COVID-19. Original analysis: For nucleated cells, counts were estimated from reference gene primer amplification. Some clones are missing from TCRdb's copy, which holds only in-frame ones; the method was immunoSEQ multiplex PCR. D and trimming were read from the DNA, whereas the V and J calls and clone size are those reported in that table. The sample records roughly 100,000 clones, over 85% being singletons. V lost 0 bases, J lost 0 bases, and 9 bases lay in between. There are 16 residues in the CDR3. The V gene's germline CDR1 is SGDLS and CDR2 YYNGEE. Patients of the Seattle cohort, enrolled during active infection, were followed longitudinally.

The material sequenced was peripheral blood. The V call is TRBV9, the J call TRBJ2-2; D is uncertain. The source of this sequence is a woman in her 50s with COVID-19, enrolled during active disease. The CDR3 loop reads CASSVVSSPNTGELFF. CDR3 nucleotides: TGTGCCAGCAGCGTAGTTAGTAGCCCGAACACCGGGGAGCTGTTTTTT. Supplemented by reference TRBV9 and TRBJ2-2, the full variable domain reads DSGVTQTPKHLITATGQRVTLRCSPRSGDLSVYWYQQSLDQGLQFLIQYYNGEERAKGNILERFSAQQFPDLHSELNLSSLELGDSALYFCASSVVSSPNTGELFFGEGSRLTVL.